The subject of this entry is one T cell receptor beta chain. The data were obtained in a study of blood T cell repertoires in COVID-19. At the level of the study: Nucleic acid was either cDNA or gDNA, and it came from T cells, B-cell-depleted T cells, or PBMCs.

It was during active infection that Seattle patients were enrolled and then longitudinally followed. Repertoires were generated with immunoSEQ multiplex PCR, while TCRdb's copy carries only in-frame clones and drops some. The sample carries fewer than 150,000 clones, nearly 90% recorded once. The V gene's germline CDR1 is SNHLY and CDR2 FYNNEI. V shed 8 bases and J 7 bases; nucleotides not matched to a gene: 6. CDR3 length equals 14 residues. The V and J genes are TRBV2 and TRBJ2-2; TRBD1 agrees at 11 bases. This clonotype was obtained from an older woman with COVID-19, enrolled during active disease. The sequenced sample consisted of peripheral blood. The CDR3 nucleotides are TGTGCCAGCGGGACAGGGGGAGGACTCGGGGAGCTGTTTTTT. Its translation is CASGTGGGLGELFF.